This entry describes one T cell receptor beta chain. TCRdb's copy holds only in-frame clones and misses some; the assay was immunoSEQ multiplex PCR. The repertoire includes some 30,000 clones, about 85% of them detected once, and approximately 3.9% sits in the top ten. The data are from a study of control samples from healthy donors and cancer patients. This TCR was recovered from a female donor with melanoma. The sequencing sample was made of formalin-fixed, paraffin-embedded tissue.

CDR3 amino acids: CASSQSDYGYTF. DNA of the CDR3: TGCGCCAGCAGCCAAAGCGATTATGGCTACACCTTC. This chain uses TRBV4-1 with TRBJ1-2; D ambiguous. Trimming cost V 2 bases and J 5 bases, with 6 bases left between them. Germline V lookup: CDR1 MGHRA, CDR2 YSYEKL. CDR3 length: 12 amino acids.